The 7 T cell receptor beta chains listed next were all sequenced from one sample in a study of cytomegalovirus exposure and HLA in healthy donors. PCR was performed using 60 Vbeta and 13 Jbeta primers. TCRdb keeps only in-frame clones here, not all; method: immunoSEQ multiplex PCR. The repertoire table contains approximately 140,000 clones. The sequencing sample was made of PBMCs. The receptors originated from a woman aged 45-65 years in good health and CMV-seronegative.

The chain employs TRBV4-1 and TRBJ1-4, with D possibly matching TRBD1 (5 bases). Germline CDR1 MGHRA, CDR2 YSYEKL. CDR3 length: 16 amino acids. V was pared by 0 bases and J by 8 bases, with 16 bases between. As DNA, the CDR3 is TGCGCCAGCAGCCAAGATGACGGAAGGGGTGGGGAAAAACTGTTTTTT. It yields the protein CASSQDDGRGGEKLFF.

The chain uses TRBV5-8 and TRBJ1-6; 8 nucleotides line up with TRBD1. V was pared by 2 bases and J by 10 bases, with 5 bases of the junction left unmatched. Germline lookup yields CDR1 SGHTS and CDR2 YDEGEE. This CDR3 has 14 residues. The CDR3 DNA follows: TGTGCCAGCAGCTTTGGACAGGGAGGGTCACCCCTCCACTTT. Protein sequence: CASSFGQGGSPLHF.

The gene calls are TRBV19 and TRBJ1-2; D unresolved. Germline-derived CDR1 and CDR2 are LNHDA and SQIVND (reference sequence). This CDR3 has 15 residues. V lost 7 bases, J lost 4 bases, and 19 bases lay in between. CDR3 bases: TGTGCCAGTACCCCAGGCGGGATGAACGGCTATGGCTACACCTTC. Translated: CASTPGGMNGYGYTF.

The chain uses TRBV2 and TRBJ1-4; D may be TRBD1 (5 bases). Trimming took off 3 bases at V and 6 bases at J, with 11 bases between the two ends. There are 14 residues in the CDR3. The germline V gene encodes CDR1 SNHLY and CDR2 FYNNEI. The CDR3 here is CASSEGRADEKLFF. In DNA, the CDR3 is TGTGCCAGCAGTGAGGGCAGGGCGGATGAAAAACTGTTTTTT.

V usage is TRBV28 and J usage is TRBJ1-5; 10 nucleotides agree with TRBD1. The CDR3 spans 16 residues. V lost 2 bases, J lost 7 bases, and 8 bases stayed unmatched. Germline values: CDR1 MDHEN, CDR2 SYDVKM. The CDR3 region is CASSLTRGTGEQPQHF. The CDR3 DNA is TGTGCCAGCAGTTTAACCAGAGGGACAGGGGAACAGCCCCAGCATTTT.

For the CDR3, the DNA is TGTGCCAGCAGCCAAGGCCATAGCGGGGGGGCCGATGGCACAGATACGCAGTATTTT. This sequence encodes CASSQGHSGGADGTDTQYF. The rearrangement uses TRBV4-2 and TRBJ2-3; TRBD2 aligns across 11 bases. The CDR3 totals 19 residues. Trimming took 1 base from V and 1 from J; bases not matched to a gene: 10. Germline assignment: CDR1 LGHNA and CDR2 YNFKEQ.

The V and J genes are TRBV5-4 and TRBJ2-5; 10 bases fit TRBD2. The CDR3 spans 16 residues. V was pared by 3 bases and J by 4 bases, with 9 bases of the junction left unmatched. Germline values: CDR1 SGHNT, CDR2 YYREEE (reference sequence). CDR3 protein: CASSSRGAGGGETQYF. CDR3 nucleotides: TGTGCCAGCAGCTCCCGGGGAGCGGGAGGGGGAGAGACCCAGTACTTC.